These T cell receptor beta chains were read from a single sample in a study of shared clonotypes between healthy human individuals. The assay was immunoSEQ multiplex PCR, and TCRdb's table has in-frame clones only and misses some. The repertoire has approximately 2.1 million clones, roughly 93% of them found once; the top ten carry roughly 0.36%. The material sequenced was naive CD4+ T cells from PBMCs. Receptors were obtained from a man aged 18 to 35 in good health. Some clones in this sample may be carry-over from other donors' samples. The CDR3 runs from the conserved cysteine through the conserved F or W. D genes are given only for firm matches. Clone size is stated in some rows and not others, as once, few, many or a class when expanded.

CDR3: CATSRDLGNTIYF
DNA: TGTGCCACCAGCAGAGATCTTGGAAACACCATATATTTT
J: TRBJ1-3
D: NA
size: NA
V: TRBV15

CDR3: CASSYRGSEQYF
DNA: TGTGCCAGCAGTTACAGGGGTAGCGAGCAGTACTTC
J: TRBJ2-7
D: TRBD1
size: once
V: TRBV27

CDR3: CASRTGRDRGLGGQPQHF
DNA: TGTGCCAGCAGGACAGGGCGGGACAGGGGGCTGGGGGGTCAGCCCCAGCATTTT
J: TRBJ1-5
D: TRBD1
size: once
V: TRBV28

CDR3: CASSPITSGSYGYTF
DNA: TGCGCCAGCAGCCCCATAACTTCGGGGTCCTATGGCTACACCTTC
J: TRBJ1-2
D: NA
size: NA
V: TRBV5-1

CDR3: CASSPLRSPYEQYF
DNA: TGTGCCAGCTCACCACTCCGTTCCCCCTACGAGCAGTACTTC
J: TRBJ2-7
D: NA
size: once
V: TRBV18

CDR3: CASSGQAFTDTQYF
DNA: TGCGCCAGCAGTGGACAGGCCTTCACAGATACGCAGTATTTT
J: TRBJ2-3
D: NA
size: NA
V: TRBV10-1

CDR3: CASSSGQGGSGELFF
DNA: TGTGCCAGCAGCTCGGGACAGGGGGGATCCGGGGAGCTGTTTTTT
J: TRBJ2-2
D: TRBD1
size: once
V: TRBV11-3

CDR3: CASSTSGAYNEQFF
DNA: TGTGCTAGCAGTACTAGCGGAGCTTACAATGAGCAGTTCTTC
J: TRBJ2-1
D: TRBD2
size: NA
V: TRBV12-5

CDR3: CASRRTGVTEAFF
DNA: TGTGCCAGCAGGAGGACAGGCGTCACTGAAGCTTTCTTT
J: TRBJ1-1
D: TRBD1
size: NA
V: TRBV28

CDR3: CASSTGQGIKELFF
DNA: TGTGCCAGTAGTACGGGACAGGGGATAAAGGAGCTGTTTTTT
J: TRBJ2-2
D: TRBD1
size: NA
V: TRBV19

CDR3: CASRADPSTYEQYF
DNA: TGTGCCAGCAGGGCGGACCCTTCCACATACGAGCAGTACTTC
J: TRBJ2-7
D: NA
size: few
V: TRBV6-6

CDR3: CASSLTGGDEKLFF
DNA: TGTGCCAGCAGTCTAACAGGAGGGGATGAAAAACTGTTTTTT
J: TRBJ1-4
D: NA
size: NA
V: TRBV6-5

CDR3: CASSSPPGGWGQGAYEQYF
DNA: TGTGCCAGCAGTTCCCCCCCTGGGGGTTGGGGACAGGGAGCCTACGAGCAGTACTTC
J: TRBJ2-7
D: TRBD1
size: NA
V: TRBV28

CDR3: CASSSEPFFSYSTDTQYF
DNA: TGTGCCAGCAGCTCTGAACCTTTCTTTTCCTATAGCACAGATACGCAGTATTTT
J: TRBJ2-3
D: NA
size: NA
V: TRBV7-2

CDR3: CASSSQRAIGEAFF
DNA: TGTGCCAGCAGCTCCCAAAGGGCGATAGGTGAAGCTTTCTTT
J: TRBJ1-1
D: NA
size: NA
V: TRBV7-2

CDR3: CASSPLSGETQYF
DNA: TGTGCCAGCTCACCATTATCCGGGGAGACCCAGTACTTC
J: TRBJ2-5
D: NA
size: once
V: TRBV18

CDR3: CASSMRYRGTYGYTF
DNA: TGTGCCAGTAGTATGAGGTACAGGGGGACCTATGGCTACACCTTC
J: TRBJ1-2
D: TRBD1
size: NA
V: TRBV19

CDR3: CASSIVSGHRTQYF
DNA: TGTGCCAGTAGTATAGTTTCGGGACACCGTACGCAGTATTTT
J: TRBJ2-3
D: NA
size: NA
V: TRBV19

CDR3: CASSLPDGETQYF
DNA: TGCGCCAGCAGCTTACCCGACGGAGAGACCCAGTACTTC
J: TRBJ2-5
D: NA
size: NA
V: TRBV5-1

CDR3: CASSLDLAGYNEQFF
DNA: TGTGCCAGCAGCTTGGATCTAGCGGGGTACAATGAGCAGTTCTTC
J: TRBJ2-1
D: TRBD2
size: NA
V: TRBV5-6

CDR3: CASSIGPGSFGYTF
DNA: TGTGCCAGTAGTATTGGTCCCGGGTCGTTTGGCTACACCTTC
J: TRBJ1-2
D: NA
size: NA
V: TRBV19

CDR3: CASSPSGRTNEKLFF
DNA: TGTGCCAGCAGCCCAAGTGGGAGGACTAATGAAAAACTGTTTTTT
J: TRBJ1-4
D: NA
size: once
V: TRBV9

CDR3: CASSVGGFLTYNEQFF
DNA: TGTGCCAGCAGCGTAGGTGGCTTCCTAACCTACAATGAGCAGTTCTTC
J: TRBJ2-1
D: NA
size: NA
V: TRBV9

CDR3: CASSPQVTEAFF
DNA: TGTGCCAGCAGCCCCCAGGTCACTGAAGCTTTCTTT
J: TRBJ1-1
D: NA
size: NA
V: TRBV14

CDR3: CASSVRALGTDTQYF
DNA: TGTGCCAGCAGCGTAAGAGCCCTTGGCACAGATACGCAGTATTTT
J: TRBJ2-3
D: NA
size: NA
V: TRBV9

CDR3: CASSVGAAGGTDTQYF
DNA: TGTGCCAGCAGCGTAGGAGCGGCGGGAGGCACAGATACGCAGTATTTT
J: TRBJ2-3
D: TRBD2
size: few
V: TRBV9

CDR3: CATSGTPRETTYEQYF
DNA: TGTGCCACCAGCGGTACCCCGCGCGAGACCACCTACGAGCAGTACTTC
J: TRBJ2-7
D: NA
size: NA
V: TRBV15

CDR3: CASSVLYGTTDTQYF
DNA: TGTGCCAGCAGTGTTCTCTATGGGACCACAGATACGCAGTATTTT
J: TRBJ2-3
D: NA
size: NA
V: TRBV6-1

CDR3: CATSRAQADNEQFF
DNA: TGTGCCACCAGCAGAGCCCAGGCAGACAATGAGCAGTTCTTC
J: TRBJ2-1
D: NA
size: once
V: TRBV15

CDR3: CASSPRDPDHNEQFF
DNA: TGTGCCAGCAGCCCCCGGGACCCCGACCACAATGAGCAGTTCTTC
J: TRBJ2-1
D: NA
size: once
V: TRBV5-6

CDR3: CASADQGRSTDTQYF
DNA: TGTGCCAGCGCCGACCAGGGAAGGAGCACAGATACGCAGTATTTT
J: TRBJ2-3
D: NA
size: NA
V: TRBV28

CDR3: CASRTGQSNTEAFF
DNA: TGCGCCAGCAGAACTGGACAGTCGAACACTGAAGCTTTCTTT
J: TRBJ1-1
D: NA
size: NA
V: TRBV5-1

CDR3: CASRGQGTNYGYTF
DNA: TGTGCCAGCAGGGGACAGGGGACTAACTATGGCTACACCTTC
J: TRBJ1-2
D: TRBD1
size: NA
V: TRBV6-5

CDR3: CASSRRTSGSYEQYF
DNA: TGTGCCAGCAGTCGACGGACTAGCGGCTCCTACGAGCAGTACTTC
J: TRBJ2-7
D: TRBD2
size: NA
V: TRBV6-5

CDR3: CASSIAQEAQYF
DNA: TGTGCCAGCAGCATCGCCCAGGAGGCCCAGTACTTC
J: TRBJ2-5
D: NA
size: NA
V: TRBV5-4

CDR3: CASSPWTGNTEAFF
DNA: TGTGCCAGCAGTCCTTGGACAGGGAACACTGAAGCTTTCTTT
J: TRBJ1-1
D: TRBD1
size: NA
V: TRBV27

CDR3: CASCYPWVQEKLFF
DNA: TGTGCATCATGCTACCCGTGGGTTCAGGAAAAACTGTTTTTT
J: TRBJ1-4
D: NA
size: NA
V: TRBV19

CDR3: CASSELQGKSSYEQYF
DNA: TGTGCCAGCAGTGAACTCCAGGGGAAAAGCTCCTACGAGCAGTACTTC
J: TRBJ2-7
D: NA
size: NA
V: TRBV6-1

CDR3: CASSYPNTYEQYF
DNA: TGTGCCAGCAGTTACCCCAATACCTACGAGCAGTACTTC
J: TRBJ2-7
D: NA
size: NA
V: TRBV6-5

CDR3: CASSSWTSGSTAGNEQFF
DNA: TGCGCCAGCAGCTCATGGACTAGCGGGAGTACCGCGGGAAATGAGCAGTTCTTC
J: TRBJ2-1
D: TRBD2
size: NA
V: TRBV5-1

CDR3: CASSLKAGAAVYTDTQYF
DNA: TGTGCCAGCAGCTTAAAAGCGGGAGCTGCCGTCTACACAGATACGCAGTATTTT
J: TRBJ2-3
D: TRBD2
size: once
V: TRBV7-2

CDR3: CASSLWTGVSEQYF
DNA: TGCGCCAGCAGCTTGTGGACAGGGGTCTCCGAGCAGTACTTC
J: TRBJ2-7
D: TRBD1
size: NA
V: TRBV5-1

CDR3: CAISATGDDYGYTF
DNA: TGTGCCATCAGTGCGACAGGGGATGACTATGGCTACACCTTC
J: TRBJ1-2
D: TRBD1
size: NA
V: TRBV10-3

CDR3: CASSLTGGYNEQFF
DNA: TGCGCCAGCAGCTTGACTGGGGGATACAATGAGCAGTTCTTC
J: TRBJ2-1
D: NA
size: NA
V: TRBV5-1

CDR3: CASSQDGVLNLYEQYF
DNA: TGCGCCAGCAGCCAAGATGGGGTATTAAATTTATACGAGCAGTACTTC
J: TRBJ2-7
D: NA
size: NA
V: TRBV4-1

CDR3: CASSPGQGSSGNTIYF
DNA: TGCGCCAGCAGCCCGGGACAGGGGAGCTCTGGAAACACCATATATTTT
J: TRBJ1-3
D: TRBD1
size: NA
V: TRBV5-1

CDR3: CASSDNRGLNQPQHF
DNA: TGTGCCAGCAGTGATAACAGGGGGCTTAATCAGCCCCAGCATTTT
J: TRBJ1-5
D: TRBD1
size: few
V: TRBV6-1

CDR3: CASSQSAGRTSGNTIYF
DNA: TGCGCCAGCAGTCAATCGGCGGGCAGAACCTCTGGAAACACCATATATTTT
J: TRBJ1-3
D: NA
size: NA
V: TRBV23-1

CDR3: CASSLGLAGPYEQYF
DNA: TGCGCCAGCAGCTTGGGGCTAGCGGGGCCTTACGAGCAGTACTTC
J: TRBJ2-7
D: TRBD2
size: NA
V: TRBV5-1

CDR3: CASNPRNTGELFF
DNA: TGCGCCAGCAACCCGAGAAACACCGGGGAGCTGTTTTTT
J: TRBJ2-2
D: NA
size: NA
V: TRBV5-1

CDR3: CASSPREGAELFF
DNA: TGTGCCAGCAGCCCCCGTGAGGGTGCGGAGCTGTTTTTT
J: TRBJ2-2
D: NA
size: NA
V: TRBV11-3

CDR3: CASSEGHPLNTQYF
DNA: TGCGCCAGCAGTGAGGGACACCCCCTTAATACGCAGTATTTT
J: TRBJ2-3
D: NA
size: NA
V: TRBV10-1

CDR3: CAISNTIYEQYF
DNA: TGTGCCATCAGTAACACAATCTACGAGCAGTACTTC
J: TRBJ2-7
D: NA
size: NA
V: TRBV10-3

CDR3: CAISRQTVYEQYF
DNA: TGTGCCATCAGTCGGCAGACGGTCTACGAGCAGTACTTC
J: TRBJ2-7
D: NA
size: NA
V: TRBV10-3

CDR3: CASSLGTSGSQSYNEQFF
DNA: TGCGCCAGCAGCTTGGGGACTAGCGGGAGTCAGTCCTACAATGAGCAGTTCTTC
J: TRBJ2-1
D: TRBD2
size: once
V: TRBV5-1

CDR3: CASSLDLNEQFF
DNA: TGTGCCAGCAGCCTGGACCTAAATGAGCAGTTCTTC
J: TRBJ2-1
D: NA
size: NA
V: TRBV2

CDR3: CASSLGGPGNIQYF
DNA: TGTGCCAGCAGCTTAGGAGGGCCGGGGAACATTCAGTACTTC
J: TRBJ2-4
D: NA
size: NA
V: TRBV7-2

CDR3: CASSKGESGPTQYF
DNA: TGTGCCAGCAGCAAAGGGGAGTCAGGGCCGACCCAGTACTTC
J: TRBJ2-5
D: NA
size: NA
V: TRBV21-1